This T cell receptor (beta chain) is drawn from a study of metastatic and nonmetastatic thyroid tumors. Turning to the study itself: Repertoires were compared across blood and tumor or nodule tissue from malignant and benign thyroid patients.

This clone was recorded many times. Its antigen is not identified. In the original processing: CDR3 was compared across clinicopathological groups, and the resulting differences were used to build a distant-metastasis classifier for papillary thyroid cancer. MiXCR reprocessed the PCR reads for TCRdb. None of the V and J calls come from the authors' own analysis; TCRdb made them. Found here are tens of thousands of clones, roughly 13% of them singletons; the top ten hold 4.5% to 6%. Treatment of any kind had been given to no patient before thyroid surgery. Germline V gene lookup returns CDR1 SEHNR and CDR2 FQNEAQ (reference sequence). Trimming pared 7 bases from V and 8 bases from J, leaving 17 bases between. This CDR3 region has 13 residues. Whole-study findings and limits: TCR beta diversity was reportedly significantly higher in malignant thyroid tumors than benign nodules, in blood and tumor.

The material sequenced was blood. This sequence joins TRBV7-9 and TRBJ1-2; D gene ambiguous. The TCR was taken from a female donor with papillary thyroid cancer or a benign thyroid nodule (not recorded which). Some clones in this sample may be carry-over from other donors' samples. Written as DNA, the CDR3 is TGTGCCAGCAAACACCAACAGAGGGAAGGCTACACCTTC. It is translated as CASKHQQREGYTF.